Listed here are 21 T cell receptor beta chains from one sample, sequenced in a study of T-cell reconstitution after alpha-beta-depleted transplantation in children. A TCRbeta library incorporating unique molecular identifiers was prepared. TCRdb ran MiXCR on the PCR reads and lists one entry per CDR3 protein. Of about 200,000 distinct CDR3 sequences listed, roughly 6% are singletons. The source was PBMCs, collected before TCRalphabeta/CD19-depleted stem cell transplant. The receptors were gathered from a girl under three years old with combined immunodeficiency, due to receive a stem cell transplant.

This clonotype was seen ten or more times. The gene calls are TRBV24-1 and TRBJ2-1, with D unresolved. Trimming left V 3 bases short and J 10 bases short, with 9 bases between. The CDR3 totals 12 residues. Germline loops: CDR1 KGHDR, CDR2 SFDVKD. CDR3 bases: TGTGCCACCAGTGATGGGCCCGCCGAGCAGTTCTTC. Translating gives CATSDGPAEQFF.

This clonotype was recorded at least ten times. The chain uses TRBV29-1 and TRBJ2-3; the match to TRBD2 covers 7 bases. The V and J ends lost 0 bases and 1 base, in that order; junction bases with no gene match: 13. The CDR3 totals 18 residues. CDR1 and CDR2 (germline): SQVTM, ANQGSEA. Here the CDR3 reads CSVEDLRLSSGGTDTQYF. CDR3 sequence (DNA): TGCAGCGTTGAAGATCTTCGATTGTCTAGCGGAGGCACAGATACGCAGTATTTT.

Details on this clonotype: A read error may be the cause here, since a much bigger clone is one base away. The chain combines TRBV12-3 or TRBV12-4 with TRBJ1-3; no clear D gene. The CDR3 is 15 amino acids. The V gene lost 7 bases and the J gene lost 0 bases, with 13 bases spanning the gap. The CDR3 spells CASIFVSFSGNTIYF. The CDR3 DNA follows: TGTGCCAGCATTTTTGTCAGCTTCTCTGGAAACACCATATATTTT.

This clonotype was found many times. The chain joins TRBV15 to TRBJ1-1; 9 bases are a match to TRBD1. From germline, CDR1 is LNHNV and CDR2 YYDKDF (reference sequence). CDR3 size: 15 residues. The junction had 9 bases not matched to a gene; V was cut back by 4 bases and J by 6 bases. The CDR3 loop reads CATSITGGAGAEAFF. CDR3 in DNA: TGTGCCACCAGCATCACAGGGGGCGCTGGGGCTGAAGCTTTCTTT.

This clonotype was detected a few times. The V gene is TRBV7-2, the J gene TRBJ2-7; TRBD1 aligns across 8 bases. Germline assignment: CDR1 SGHTA and CDR2 FQGNSA. The J segment lost 2 bases and the V segment lost 0 bases, leaving 0 bases of the junction unmatched. The CDR3 has 14 amino acids. CDR3 sequence (DNA): TGTGCCAGCAGCTTAGCGGGACAGGCCTACGAGCAGTACTTC. This codes for CASSLAGQAYEQYF.

This clonotype showed up many times. Here the CDR3 DNA reads TGTGCCAGCGTGTTAGCGGGAGAAAAGGGCACAGATACGCAGTATTTT. Protein product: CASVLAGEKGTDTQYF. The chain couples TRBV12-3 or TRBV12-4 to TRBJ2-3; TRBD2 matches 9 bases. This CDR3 comprises 16 residues. Trimming cost V 8 bases and J 1 base; bases outside gene matches: 10.

A few counts support this clonotype. This rearrangement joins TRBV7-6 to TRBJ2-1, with no clear D. The CDR3 length is 14 residues. The germline V gene has CDR1 SGHVS and CDR2 FNYEAQ. Trimming removed 1 base from V and 3 bases from J, with 7 bases in between. CDR3 bases: TGTGCCAGCAGCTTAGGTGACAACTACAATGAGCAGTTCTTC. This codes for CASSLGDNYNEQFF.

This clonotype was observed at least ten times. The genes are TRBV4-2 and TRBJ2-7; 14 bases align to TRBD2. Germline V lookup: CDR1 LGHNA, CDR2 YNFKEQ. Trimming removed 0 bases from V and 4 bases from J; junction bases left unmatched: 14. CDR3 length equals 20 residues. CDR3 residues: CASSQDFRLTSGGARYEQYF. The CDR3 nucleotides are TGTGCCAGCAGCCAAGATTTCCGGCTGACTAGCGGGGGGGCCCGATACGAGCAGTACTTC.

This chain uses TRBV7-2 with TRBJ2-7, with 10 bases identical to TRBD1. The J segment lost 3 bases and the V segment lost 3 bases, leaving 20 bases of the junction unmatched. CDR1 is SGHTA and CDR2 is FQGNSA in the germline V gene. The CDR3 length is 20 residues. DNA for the CDR3: TGTGCCAGCAGCTTCGCAGCCTATATCCCACGGGGACAGGGGCACTACGAGCAGTACTTC. Protein product: CASSFAAYIPRGQGHYEQYF.

This clonotype was counted many times. The chain employs TRBV20-1 and TRBJ2-5, with 12 positions matching TRBD2. The length of the CDR3 is 18 residues. V trimming: 0 bases; J trimming: 2 bases; junction bases outside the gene matches: 10. Germline CDR1 reads DFQATT; CDR2 reads SNEGSKA (reference sequence). CDR3 sequence reads: CSARDPFRLAGDQETQYF. CDR3 in DNA: TGCAGTGCTAGAGATCCCTTTCGACTAGCGGGGGATCAAGAGACCCAGTACTTC.

This clonotype was counted ten times or more. CDR3 loop: CASSETASYEQYF. For the CDR3, the DNA is TGTGCCAGCAGTGAGACAGCTTCCTACGAGCAGTACTTC. This rearrangement joins TRBV6-1 to TRBJ2-7, with TRBD1 as a possible D gene (5 bases). V gave up 3 bases and J gave up 1 base, with 7 bases separating them. The CDR3 is 13 amino acids. Germline lookup yields CDR1 MNHNS and CDR2 SASEGT.

This clonotype was detected ten times or more. J is TRBJ2-6 and V is TRBV28, with 8 bases fitting TRBD1. Germline lookup yields CDR1 MDHEN and CDR2 SYDVKM. The CDR3 has 19 amino acids. V lost 4 bases, J lost 0 bases, and 11 bases stayed unmatched. CDR3: CASSSPLGQVFSGANVLTF. CDR3 nucleotide sequence: TGTGCCAGCAGTTCTCCCCTGGGACAGGTTTTCTCTGGGGCCAACGTCCTGACTTTC.

In its sample, this clonotype was seen many times. The chain couples TRBV5-8 to TRBJ2-5, with TRBD1 matching 7 bases. This CDR3 is built from 14 residues. Looked up from germline, CDR1 is SGHTS and CDR2 is YDEGEE. V was clipped by 4 bases and J by 2 bases; unmatched bases: 5. The CDR3 loop is CASSPGQRQETQYF. CDR3 DNA sequence: TGTGCCAGCAGCCCGGGACAGAGACAAGAGACCCAGTACTTC.

This clonotype occurred a few times. V gene TRBV6-6 combines with J gene TRBJ2-7, with a weak D call TRBD1 (5 bases). The CDR3 consists of 13 residues. From germline, CDR1 is MNHNY and CDR2 SVGAGI (reference sequence). The ends were cut back, 6 bases at V and 6 bases at J, with 15 bases in the middle. For the CDR3, the DNA is TGTGCCAGCAGCCCCGTAGGGGCGCGCGAGCAGTACTTC. This gives the protein CASSPVGAREQYF.

This clonotype was seen ten or more times. V and J are TRBV7-9 and TRBJ2-7, with 8 bases identical to TRBD1. The V gene end was trimmed by 5 bases and the J gene end by 6 bases; junction bases not matched to a gene: 3. Germline V gene lookup returns CDR1 SEHNR and CDR2 FQNEAQ (reference sequence). The CDR3 has 12 residues. CDR3 in DNA: TGTGCCAGCAGCCAGGGGGCCAGCGAGCAGTACTTC. It yields the protein CASSQGASEQYF.

This clonotype was seen ten or more times. This rearrangement joins TRBV14 to TRBJ1-2; D unresolved. There are 16 residues in the CDR3. V lost 1 base, J lost 5 bases, and 17 bases lay in between. Germline CDR1 and CDR2: SGHDN and FVKESK. The CDR3 bases are TGTGCCAGCAGCCAAGTCACGGCCGCAACTACTTATGGCTACACCTTC. This codes for CASSQVTAATTYGYTF.

This clonotype was counted at least ten times. The rearrangement links TRBV4-1 to TRBJ1-1, with TRBD1 matching 7 bases. This CDR3 comprises 17 residues. The germline V gene has CDR1 MGHRA and CDR2 YSYEKL. Losses at the gene ends were 2 bases for V and 1 base for J; bases not matched to a gene: 10. The CDR3 loop reads CASSQRRQGWENTEAFF. CDR3 sequence (DNA): TGCGCCAGCAGCCAACGCCGACAGGGCTGGGAGAACACTGAAGCTTTCTTT.

This clonotype was recorded many times. The chain recombines TRBV29-1 with TRBJ2-1; 12 bases match TRBD2. There are 19 residues in the CDR3. Germline V gene sequence: CDR1 SQVTM, CDR2 ANQGSEA. Trimming removed 4 bases from V and 6 bases from J; junction bases left unmatched: 19. The CDR3 protein is CSVAGWWASGRAGINEQFF. The CDR3 DNA is TGCAGCGTTGCAGGATGGTGGGCTAGCGGGAGGGCGGGCATCAATGAGCAGTTCTTC.

In this sample, this clonotype turned up many times. This sequence joins TRBV29-1 and TRBJ1-2; possible D gene TRBD1, 5 bases. The V gene's germline CDR1 is SQVTM and CDR2 ANQGSEA. V gave up 1 base and J gave up 13 bases, with 16 bases separating them. The CDR3 covers 12 residues. This CDR3 is CSVEAAKEGRTF. DNA for the CDR3: TGCAGCGTTGAAGCGGCCAAAGAGGGGCGCACCTTC.

This clonotype has ten or more counts. The chain uses TRBV4-3 and TRBJ2-1; 8 nucleotides agree with TRBD2. V shed 1 base and J 10 bases; nucleotides not matched to a gene: 15. Germline V gene data show CDR1 as LGHNA and CDR2 as YSLEER. The CDR3 extends over 17 amino acids. The CDR3 DNA follows: TGCGCCAGCAGCCAAGGTTCATCAGCGGGAGCTTCCCGGGAGCAGTTCTTC. Translation: CASSQGSSAGASREQFF.

Many counts were recorded for this clonotype. J is TRBJ2-3 and V is TRBV18, with 7 bases identical to TRBD2. The CDR3 is 15 amino acids. J lost 2 bases, V lost 4 bases, and 6 bases had no gene match. Per germline, CDR1 KGHSH and CDR2 LQKENI. CDR3 region: CASSQGTTYTDTQYF. CDR3 nucleotide sequence: TGTGCCAGCTCACAAGGGACTACCTACACAGATACGCAGTATTTT.